This T cell receptor beta chain was profiled in a study of blood T cell repertoires in COVID-19. Assay used: immunoSEQ multiplex PCR; TCRdb lists only in-frame clones, some missing. The sample includes a few hundred thousand clones, roughly 85% seen only once; the top ten take 2% to 3%. Cohort allocation depended upon clinical history that participants reported. The V end lost 11 bases, the J end lost 7 bases, and 18 bases lay between the germline ends. The length of the CDR3 is 13 residues. Germline V gene lookup returns CDR1 LNHDA and CDR2 SQIVND (reference sequence). This receptor was identified in a woman aged 50 to 60 who had recovered from COVID-19. The sequencing sample was made of PBMCs or T cells enriched from blood (not recorded which). The rearrangement joins TRBV19 to TRBJ2-1; D perhaps matches TRBD2 (6 bases). The CDR3, as DNA: TGTGCCTCAAGGGCCGGGGCGGGGAATGAGCAGTTCTTC. This encodes CASRAGAGNEQFF.